A single sample gave rise to the 4 T cell receptor beta chains below, sequenced in a study of CD8 T cells in ankylosing spondylitis. Each CDR3 protein is one row after TCRdb ran MiXCR on the 5' RACE reads. The sample includes 350,000 to 400,000 distinct CDR3 sequences, approximately 22% of them seen just once. Sequencing was done on a sample of blood, either unsorted or a sorted T cell fraction (not recorded which). Receptors were obtained from a male donor with ankylosing spondylitis or in good health (not recorded which).

Only a few counts were recorded for this clonotype. This sequence joins TRBV5-5 and TRBJ2-7; D possibly corresponds to TRBD1 (6 bases). CDR3 size: 14 residues. V dropped 2 bases and J dropped 3 bases, with 12 bases sitting between them. Germline V CDR1 and CDR2: SGHKS, YYEKEE (reference sequence). The CDR3 loop is CASSFRTGFYEQYF. CDR3 coding DNA: TGTGCCAGCAGCTTCCGTACAGGGTTCTACGAGCAGTACTTC.

The V gene is TRBV7-8, the J gene TRBJ2-5; TRBD1 agrees at 7 bases. CDR3 length equals 15 residues. Losses at the gene ends were 5 bases for V and 4 bases for J; bases not matched to a gene: 10. The germline CDR1 and CDR2 sequences are SGHVS and FQNEAQ. This chain's CDR3 is CASSPTGVQGETQYF. For the CDR3, the DNA is TGTGCCAGCAGCCCCACAGGGGTCCAGGGAGAGACCCAGTACTTC.

This clonotype was seen a handful of times. The chain joins TRBV7-9 to TRBJ2-7; maybe TRBD1 (6 bases). This CDR3 spans 15 amino acids. Germline V CDR1 and CDR2: SEHNR, FQNEAQ (reference sequence). The germline V and J ends were trimmed by 4 bases and 2 bases, with 15 bases remaining between them. The CDR3 region is CASSYLIQGAYEQYF. The CDR3 DNA reads as TGTGCCAGCAGCTACCTAATACAGGGCGCCTACGAGCAGTACTTC.

This clonotype appeared many times. Compared with germline, one end of the junction differs, possibly owing to a read error. The V gene is TRBV3-1, the J gene TRBJ2-2; 8 bases line up with TRBD1. The CDR3 consists of 12 residues. Germline assignment: CDR1 LGHDT and CDR2 YNNKEL (reference sequence). CDR3 region: CASSQGAGELFF. CDR3 nucleotide sequence: TGCGCCAGCAGCCAGGGGGCGGGGGAGCTGTTTTTT.